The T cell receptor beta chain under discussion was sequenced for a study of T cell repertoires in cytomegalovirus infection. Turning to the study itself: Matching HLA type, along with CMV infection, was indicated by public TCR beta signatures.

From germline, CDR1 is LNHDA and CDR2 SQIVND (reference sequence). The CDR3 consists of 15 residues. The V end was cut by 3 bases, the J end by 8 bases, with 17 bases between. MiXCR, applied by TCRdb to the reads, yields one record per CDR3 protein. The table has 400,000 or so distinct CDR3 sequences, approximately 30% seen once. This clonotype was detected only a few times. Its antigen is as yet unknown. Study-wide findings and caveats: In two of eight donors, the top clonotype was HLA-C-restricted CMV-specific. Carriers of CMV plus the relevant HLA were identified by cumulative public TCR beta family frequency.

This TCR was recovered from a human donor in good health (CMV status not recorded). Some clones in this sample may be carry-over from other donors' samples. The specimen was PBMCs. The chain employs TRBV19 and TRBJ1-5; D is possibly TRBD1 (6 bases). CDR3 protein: CASSMGATRREPQHF. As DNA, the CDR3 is TGTGCCAGTAGTATGGGGGCTACGCGTCGTGAGCCCCAGCATTTT.